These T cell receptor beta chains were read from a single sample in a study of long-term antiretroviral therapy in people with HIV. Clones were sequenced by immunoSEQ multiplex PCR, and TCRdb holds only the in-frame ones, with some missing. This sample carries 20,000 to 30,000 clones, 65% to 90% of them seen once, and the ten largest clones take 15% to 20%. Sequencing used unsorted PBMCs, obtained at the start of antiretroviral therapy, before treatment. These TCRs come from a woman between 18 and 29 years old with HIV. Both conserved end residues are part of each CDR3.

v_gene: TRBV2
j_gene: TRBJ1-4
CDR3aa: CASRDRDLATNEKLFF

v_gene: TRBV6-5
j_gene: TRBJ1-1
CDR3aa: CASSYSVGELNTEAFF

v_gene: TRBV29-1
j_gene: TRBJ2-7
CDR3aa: CSVESSGLYEQYF

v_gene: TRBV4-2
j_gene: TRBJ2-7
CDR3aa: CASSVKAAGTSGTPYEQYF

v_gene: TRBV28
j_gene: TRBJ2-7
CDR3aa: CASSLSGHEQYF

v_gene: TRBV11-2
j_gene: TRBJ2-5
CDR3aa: CASSPRQAAQETQYF

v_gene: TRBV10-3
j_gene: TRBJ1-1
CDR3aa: CAIRIQGDTEAFF

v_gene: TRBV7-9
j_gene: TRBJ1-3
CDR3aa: CASSLTAGGGNTIYF

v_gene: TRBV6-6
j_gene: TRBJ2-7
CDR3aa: CASTPTGAPYEQYF

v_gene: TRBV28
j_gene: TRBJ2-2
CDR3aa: CASSLAGELFF

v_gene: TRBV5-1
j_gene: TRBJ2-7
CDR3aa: CASSSSPGQGNEQYF

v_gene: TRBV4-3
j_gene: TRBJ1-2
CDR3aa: CASSQEPRNYGYTF

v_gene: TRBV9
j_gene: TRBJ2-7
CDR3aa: CASSVGTSYEQYF

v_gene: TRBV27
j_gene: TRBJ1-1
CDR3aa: CASTTAGWKSNTEAFF

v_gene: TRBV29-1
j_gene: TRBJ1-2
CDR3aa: CSAQGQGGYTF

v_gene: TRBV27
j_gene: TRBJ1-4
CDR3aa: CASSGGPYNEKLFF

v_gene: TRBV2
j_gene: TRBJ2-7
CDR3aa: CASSVLGYEQYF

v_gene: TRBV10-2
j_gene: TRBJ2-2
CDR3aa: CASIPGQSANTGELFF

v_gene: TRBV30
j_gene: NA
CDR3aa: CAWSATRGRLDEQYF

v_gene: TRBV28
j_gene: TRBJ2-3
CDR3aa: CASQDPGLASDTQYF

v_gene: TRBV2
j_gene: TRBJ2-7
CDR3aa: CASSDPDMSSYEQYF

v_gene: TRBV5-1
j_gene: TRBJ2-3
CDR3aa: CASADALAGVGTDTQYF

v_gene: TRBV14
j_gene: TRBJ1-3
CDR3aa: CASRDSSGNTIYF

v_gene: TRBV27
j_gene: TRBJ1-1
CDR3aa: CASSPLSGQIRTEAFF

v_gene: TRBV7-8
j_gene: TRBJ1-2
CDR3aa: CASSLAGGGVDGYTF

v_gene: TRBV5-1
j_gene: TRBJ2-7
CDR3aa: CASSPGLYEQYF

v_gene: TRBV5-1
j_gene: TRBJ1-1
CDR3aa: CASSLVSVNTEAFF

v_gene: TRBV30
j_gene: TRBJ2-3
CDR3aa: CAWSVGGGTRRATDTQYF

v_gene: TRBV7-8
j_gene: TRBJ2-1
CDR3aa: CASSLEIGDLYNEQFF

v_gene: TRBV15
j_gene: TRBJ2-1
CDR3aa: CATSGGPQSSYNEQFF

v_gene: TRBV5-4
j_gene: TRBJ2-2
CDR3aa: CASSPPDRRDTGELFF

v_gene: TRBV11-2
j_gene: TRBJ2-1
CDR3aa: CASSPGGSGVRNNEQFF

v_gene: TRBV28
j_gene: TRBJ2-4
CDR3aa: CASSFLAELAKNIQYF

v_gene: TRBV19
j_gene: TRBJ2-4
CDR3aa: CASSNPGDKNIQYF

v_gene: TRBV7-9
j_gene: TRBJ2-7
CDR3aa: CASRQGDRTYEQYF

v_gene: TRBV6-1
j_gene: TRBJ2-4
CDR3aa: CASSETSEALAKNIQYF

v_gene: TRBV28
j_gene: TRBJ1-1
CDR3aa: CASSLRALYTEAFF

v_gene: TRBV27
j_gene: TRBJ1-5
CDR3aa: CASSLSPGLYQPQHF